What follows describes a single TCR beta chain. Germline CDR1 and CDR2: SGHTA and FQGTGA. The CDR3 has 14 residues. V lost 6 bases to trimming and J lost 5 bases, with 13 bases between them. The record originates from a study of blood T cell repertoires in COVID-19. In the study overall: Researchers got acute and convalescent COVID-19 samples from the United States, Italy and Spain. T cells, B-cell-depleted T cells, or PBMCs provided the cDNA or gDNA that served as material.

Only in-frame clones appear in the TCRdb table, and some are missing; sequencing was by immunoSEQ multiplex PCR. Of approximately 76,000 clones listed, approximately 88% are singletons. The chain has TRBV7-3 and TRBJ1-4; no definite D call. Input material: peripheral blood. This clonotype was obtained from a man aged 30 to 45 with acute or convalescent COVID-19. CDR3 region: CASSRGSGNEKLFF. Written as DNA, the CDR3 is TGTGCCAGCAGTCGAGGGTCCGGGAATGAAAAACTGTTTTTT.